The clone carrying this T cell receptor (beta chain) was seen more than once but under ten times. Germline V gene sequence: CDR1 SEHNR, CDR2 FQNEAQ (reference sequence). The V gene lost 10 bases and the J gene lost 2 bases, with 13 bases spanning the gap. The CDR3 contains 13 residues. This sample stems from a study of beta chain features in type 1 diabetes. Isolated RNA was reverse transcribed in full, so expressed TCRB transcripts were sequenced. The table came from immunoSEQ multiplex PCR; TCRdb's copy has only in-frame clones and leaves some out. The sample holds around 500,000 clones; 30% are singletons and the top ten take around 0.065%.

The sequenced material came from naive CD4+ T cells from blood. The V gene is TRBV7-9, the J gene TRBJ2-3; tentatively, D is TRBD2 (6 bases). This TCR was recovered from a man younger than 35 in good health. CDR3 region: CATSGVNTDTQYF. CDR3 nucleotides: TGTGCCACCTCGGGGGTCAACACAGATACGCAGTATTTT.